Presented here are 26 T cell receptor beta chains from one specimen sequenced in a study of early T cells in non-severe SARS-CoV-2 infection. One entry per CDR3 protein, called by TCRdb with MiXCR from the 5' RACE reads. The sample lists tens of thousands of distinct CDR3 sequences; under 7.5% were seen once. Source material: whole blood. These receptors were collected from an adult who was a healthcare worker with PCR-confirmed SARS-CoV-2 infection or an uninfected control (not recorded which).

This clonotype was recorded at least ten times. The gene calls are TRBV20-1 and TRBJ2-5; no clear D. Germline CDR1 reads DFQATT; CDR2 reads SNEGSKA (reference sequence). The CDR3 sequence is 11 residues long. With 5 bases removed from V and 5 bases from J, the gap between germline ends came to 9 bases. In DNA form, the CDR3 reads TGCAGTGCTTGGGTGAGGGAGACCCAGTACTTC. Translated, it gives CSAWVRETQYF.

This clonotype was found many times. This sequence joins TRBV6-1 and TRBJ1-4; the D gene is possibly TRBD1 (5 bases). Germline V CDR1 and CDR2: MNHNS, SASEGT. The CDR3 is 14 residues long. V lost 4 bases and J lost 2, with 8 bases in between. The CDR3 region has the DNA TGTGCCAGCAGTGCCGGGGCGACTAATGAAAAACTGTTTTTT. As protein: CASSAGATNEKLFF.

This clonotype was seen more than once but under ten times. The rearrangement links TRBV6-1 to TRBJ2-7; D is undetermined. This CDR3 comprises 14 residues. Trimming removed 6 bases at V and 2 bases at J, with 14 bases between. Germline loops: CDR1 MNHNS, CDR2 SASEGT. This chain's CDR3 is CASSADLGPYEQYF. CDR3 DNA: TGTGCCAGCAGCGCCGATCTAGGGCCCTACGAGCAGTACTTC.

This clonotype was recorded at least ten times. This chain links TRBV18 with TRBJ2-7; 7 nucleotides agree with TRBD2. J gave up 4 bases and V 2 bases, and 5 bases lay outside the gene matches. The CDR3 has 14 amino acids. Germline assignment: CDR1 KGHSH and CDR2 LQKENI. The CDR3 is CASSPSGERYEQYF. CDR3 sequence (DNA): TGTGCCAGCTCACCAAGCGGGGAACGGTACGAGCAGTACTTC.

This clonotype has only a few counts. The chain employs TRBV29-1 and TRBJ2-6; D is unclear. Trimming took 7 bases from V and 2 from J, leaving 6 bases between them. The CDR3 contains 12 residues. In germline, CDR1 is SQVTM, CDR2 ANQGSEA. The CDR3: CSAGTGANVLTF. CDR3 DNA sequence: TGCAGCGCCGGAACTGGGGCCAACGTCCTGACTTTC.

V gene TRBV29-1 combines with J gene TRBJ2-3; D perhaps matches TRBD2 (6 bases). Germline V CDR1 and CDR2: SQVTM, ANQGSEA. Trimming stripped 2 bases from V and 6 bases from J, with 12 bases between. The CDR3 runs 13 residues. In nucleotides, the CDR3 is TGCAGCGTTGAATTCGGGAGTTCGGATACGCAGTATTTT. Translating gives CSVEFGSSDTQYF.

The rearrangement joins TRBV7-8 to TRBJ2-1, with 7 bases aligning to TRBD2. The CDR3 loop spans 15 amino acids. J gave up 0 bases and V 7 bases, and 6 bases lay outside the gene matches. Germline CDR1 reads SGHVS; CDR2 reads FQNEAQ. CDR3 in DNA: TGTGCCAGCACCAGTAGCGGGCCCTCCTACAATGAGCAGTTCTTC. This gives the protein CASTSSGPSYNEQFF.

The chain employs TRBV7-6 and TRBJ2-6; possibly TRBD1 for D (5 bases). This CDR3 region has 14 residues. V was clipped by 4 bases and J by 3 bases, with 7 bases between them. CDR1 and CDR2 from the germline V gene are SGHVS and FNYEAQ. This chain's CDR3 is CASSSQGGANVLTF. The CDR3 coding sequence is TGTGCCAGCAGCTCCCAGGGTGGGGCCAACGTCCTGACTTTC.

This clonotype was found many times. CDR3 sequence reads: CAAGQINEKLFF. CDR3 coding DNA: TGTGCCGCGGGTCAGATTAATGAAAAACTGTTTTTT. The chain combines TRBV6-5 with TRBJ1-4; the D is unclear. Deletions cut 11 bases from V and 4 bases from J, with 11 bases between. Per germline, CDR1 MNHEY and CDR2 SVGAGI. The CDR3 runs 12 residues.

This clonotype occurred many times. The chain recombines TRBV29-1 with TRBJ2-5; 7 bases map to TRBD1. Looked up from germline, CDR1 is SQVTM and CDR2 is ANQGSEA. The CDR3 length is 13 residues. Trimming removed 5 bases from V and 3 bases from J; junction bases left unmatched: 6. Here the CDR3 reads CSVSNTGEETQYF. CDR3 in DNA: TGCAGCGTTTCCAATACAGGGGAAGAGACCCAGTACTTC.

The CDR3 nucleotides are TGTGCCAGCAGTTCCCGGCCGGCGGACACTGAAGCTTTCTTT. Protein sequence: CASSSRPADTEAFF. The J gene is TRBJ1-1, the V gene TRBV7-3; D remains ambiguous. The CDR3 is 14 amino acids. Germline V gene sequence: CDR1 SGHTA, CDR2 FQGTGA. Trimming removed 6 bases at V and 3 bases at J, with 14 bases between.

This clonotype was observed a handful of times. The chain carries TRBV20-1 and TRBJ1-6; possibly TRBD1 for D (6 bases). V was clipped by 3 bases and J by 5 bases, with 14 bases between them. The CDR3 totals 15 residues. Germline values: CDR1 DFQATT, CDR2 SNEGSKA (reference sequence). CDR3 sequence (DNA): TGCAGTGCTAGCCGAGACAGGAGGAATAATTCACCCCTCCACTTT. Translation gives CSASRDRRNNSPLHF.

This clonotype was seen at least ten times. The junction differs from germline at one of its ends, possibly a read error. The chain employs TRBV7-7 and TRBJ2-1; 9 positions agree with TRBD1. CDR3 length: 15 amino acids. Germline V gene lookup returns CDR1 SSHAT and CDR2 FNYEAQ (reference sequence). CDR3 DNA: TGTGCTAGCAGCTTTGGACAGGGGCCTGTGGATGAGCAGTTCTTC. This codes for CASSFGQGPVDEQFF.

This clonotype has a handful of counts. The V and J genes are TRBV5-1 and TRBJ1-1, with D hard to call. The CDR3 totals 14 residues. V lost 0 bases and J lost 1, with 7 bases in between. From germline, CDR1 is SGHRS and CDR2 YFSETQ. The CDR3 DNA reads TGCGCCAGCAGCTTGGGGACGGAGAACACTGAAGCTTTCTTT. It encodes CASSLGTENTEAFF.

The rearrangement uses TRBV6-5 and TRBJ2-7, with 8 positions matching TRBD1. Per germline, CDR1 MNHEY and CDR2 SVGAGI. The CDR3 length is 15 residues. Unmatched junction bases numbered 9, after V lost 6 bases and J lost 2 bases. The CDR3 bases are TGTGCCAGCAGGCCGGACAGGGCAACGGCCTACGAGCAGTACTTC. Amino acid sequence: CASRPDRATAYEQYF.

Ten or more counts support this clonotype. The chain recombines TRBV20-1 with TRBJ2-5; 7 positions agree with TRBD1. Germline loops: CDR1 DFQATT, CDR2 SNEGSKA (reference sequence). This CDR3 spans 13 amino acids. With V trimmed by 6 bases and J by 8 bases, 12 bases remained unmatched. The chain's CDR3 is CSAKKTGQGTQYF. CDR3 in DNA: TGCAGTGCGAAGAAGACAGGGCAAGGCACCCAGTACTTC.

This clonotype was picked up a small number of times. The chain links TRBV20-1 to TRBJ2-7; the match to TRBD2 covers 7 bases. V was clipped by 3 bases and J by 3 bases; unmatched bases: 8. The CDR3 covers 14 residues. Germline-derived CDR1 and CDR2 are DFQATT and SNEGSKA (reference sequence). The CDR3 reads CSASKGEGRYEQYF. CDR3 DNA: TGCAGTGCTAGTAAAGGGGAGGGCCGCTACGAGCAGTACTTC.

The J gene is TRBJ2-6, the V gene TRBV5-5, with TRBD1 matching 9 bases. The CDR3 is made up of 17 amino acids. V shed 4 bases and J 0 bases; nucleotides not matched to a gene: 5. Looked up from germline, CDR1 is SGHKS and CDR2 is YYEKEE (reference sequence). The CDR3 loop reads CASSRQGGVSGANVLTF. CDR3 coding DNA: TGTGCCAGCAGCCGACAGGGGGGAGTCTCTGGGGCCAACGTCCTGACTTTC.

The chain is built from TRBV5-1 and TRBJ2-7, with TRBD2 matching 7 bases. The V gene end was trimmed by 2 bases and the J gene end by 2 bases; junction bases not matched to a gene: 7. This CDR3 is built from 15 residues. Per germline, CDR1 SGHRS and CDR2 YFSETQ. The CDR3 protein is CASSFGLAATYEQYF. In nucleotides, the CDR3 is TGCGCCAGCAGCTTTGGTCTAGCGGCAACCTACGAGCAGTACTTC.

V gene TRBV10-3 combines with J gene TRBJ1-6; D not certain. The CDR3 contains 13 residues. Between the trimmed V and J ends, which lost 3 bases and 9 bases, there was a span of 9 bases. Germline assignment: CDR1 ENHRY and CDR2 SYGVKD. The DNA for the CDR3 is TGTGCCATCAGTGATCCCGGGATTTCACCCCTCCACTTT. It is translated as CAISDPGISPLHF.

This clonotype qualifies as medium-sized. The gene calls are TRBV19 and TRBJ2-5; D ambiguous. Germline loops: CDR1 LNHDA, CDR2 SQIVND (reference sequence). Trimming cost V 2 bases and J 3 bases, with 7 bases left between them. The CDR3 is 13 residues long. Written as DNA, the CDR3 is TGTGCCAGTAGTATATCCGTGGAAGAGACCCAGTACTTC. Translation gives CASSISVEETQYF.

This clonotype was counted ten times or more. The chain combines TRBV7-2 with TRBJ2-7; 10 bases align to TRBD2. Germline V lookup: CDR1 SGHTA, CDR2 FQGNSA. The ends lost 6 bases at V and 4 bases at J; junction bases unmatched: 12. CDR3 length equals 16 residues. The CDR3 is CASRKGTSGDLYEQYF. DNA for the CDR3: TGTGCCAGCAGGAAGGGAACTAGCGGGGACTTATACGAGCAGTACTTC.

This clonotype was seen at least ten times. The rearrangement links TRBV6-2 or TRBV6-3 to TRBJ2-2; D is possibly TRBD2 (6 bases). V was pared by 5 bases and J by 5 bases, with 18 bases between. CDR1 is MNHEY, CDR2 SVGEGT, per germline. The CDR3 runs to 16 residues. In DNA, the CDR3 is TGTGCCAGCAGTAATTTAGTAGCCGGAGGGACCGGGGAGCTGTTTTTT. Translated, it gives CASSNLVAGGTGELFF.

This clonotype was counted a few times. This rearrangement joins TRBV15 to TRBJ1-6, with no clear D. Germline-derived CDR1 and CDR2 are LNHNV and YYDKDF (reference sequence). V dropped 0 bases and J dropped 7 bases, with 7 bases sitting between them. CDR3 length: 14 residues. This chain's CDR3 is CATSREQANSPLHF. CDR3 DNA sequence: TGTGCCACCAGCAGAGAGCAGGCAAATTCACCCCTCCACTTT.

The chain carries TRBV20-1 and TRBJ2-3, with 7 bases that match TRBD2. The CDR3 is 15 amino acids. Trimming removed 3 bases from V and 1 base from J; junction bases left unmatched: 7. Germline lookup yields CDR1 DFQATT and CDR2 SNEGSKA (reference sequence). In DNA form, the CDR3 reads TGCAGTGCTAGTCCCCGCGCGGGGGGCACAGATACGCAGTATTTT. This sequence encodes CSASPRAGGTDTQYF.

There are many counts of this clonotype. This chain links TRBV19 with TRBJ1-5; D is uncertain. The V gene's germline CDR1 is LNHDA and CDR2 SQIVND (reference sequence). Trimming left V 5 bases short and J 3 bases short, with 17 bases between. The CDR3 is made up of 16 amino acids. The chain's CDR3 is CASSVDTRSLNQPQHF. The CDR3, as DNA: TGTGCCAGTAGTGTCGACACCCGCAGCCTCAATCAGCCCCAGCATTTT.